This T cell receptor (beta chain) came from a study of preoperative IRX-2 immunotherapy in early breast cancer. As for treatment: preoperative locoregional IRX-2 cytokine immunotherapy. CDR1 and CDR2 from the germline V gene are SGHVS and FNYEAQ. The CDR3 runs to 14 residues. V lost 8 bases and J lost 8, with 22 bases in between. Only in-frame clones appear in the TCRdb table, and some are missing; sequencing was by immunoSEQ multiplex PCR. This table holds about 5,300 clones, 73% found once. Sequenced here: tumor tissue, sampled before IRX-2 immunotherapy. The chain employs TRBV7-6 and TRBJ2-7; tentatively, D is TRBD2 (5 bases). This clonotype was obtained from a human donor with breast cancer. CDR3 sequence (DNA): TGTGCCAGCGGTCCTTCCGGGAATCCCCCCCAGCAGTACTTC. Translation gives CASGPSGNPPQQYF. Looking up the rest from reference TRBV7-6 and TRBJ2-7 gives the full variable domain: GAGVSQSPRYKVTKRGQDVALRCDPISGHVSLYWYRQALGQGPEFLTYFNYEAQQDKSGLPNDRFSAERPEGSISTLTIQRTEQRDSAMYRCASGPSGNPPQQYFGPGTRLTVT.